Presented here are 22 T cell receptor beta chains from one specimen sequenced in a study of T cells in Graves' hyperthyroidism and ophthalmopathy. RNA transcripts were the template for amplifying TCR beta CDR3 regions. The HTBI primer set served for first-round RT-PCR of the TCR CDR3. TCRdb passed the multiplex PCR reads through MiXCR, listing each CDR3 protein once. The sample includes about 620,000 distinct CDR3 sequences, about 16% seen only once; the top ten take 3.8%. Sequenced material: blood. The receptors derive from a woman in her 30s with Graves' hyperthyroidism.

Concerning this clonotype itself: One end of the junction varies from germline; a read error may be responsible. V gene TRBV28 combines with J gene TRBJ1-4, with D perhaps TRBD1 (5 bases). CDR3 size: 13 residues. CDR1 MDHEN and CDR2 SYDVKM come from the germline V gene. CDR3 loop: CAGSPTVTEKLFF. As DNA, the CDR3 is TGTGCCGGCAGCCCGACAGTCACCGAAAAACTGTTTTTT.

This clonotype was recorded at least ten times. CDR3 in amino acids: CASSLGPSYGYTF. The CDR3 nucleotides read TGTGCCAGCAGCCTCGGGCCTTCCTATGGCTACACCTTC. V usage is TRBV11-2 and J usage is TRBJ1-2; unclear D gene. The CDR3 is 13 residues long. Trimming took 5 bases from V and 4 from J, leaving 11 bases between them. Germline CDR1 and CDR2: SGHAT and FQNNGV.

Note on this clonotype: A read error may produce the germline difference seen at one junction end. The chain uses TRBV28 and TRBJ2-3; D unclear. CDR3 size: 16 residues. Germline values: CDR1 MDHEN, CDR2 SYDVKM. The CDR3 here is CAISESGLRSTDTQYF. Written as DNA, the CDR3 is TGTGCCATCAGTGAGTCTGGTTTAAGGAGCACAGATACGCAGTATTTT.

The CDR3 spells CAISNPPHNEQFF. As DNA, the CDR3 is TGTGCCATCAGCAACCCTCCCCACAATGAGCAGTTCTTC. V is TRBV10-3 and J is TRBJ2-1; no definite D call. Trimming took off 6 bases at V and 5 bases at J, with 11 bases between the two ends. Germline V lookup: CDR1 ENHRY, CDR2 SYGVKD. The CDR3 totals 13 residues.

This clonotype was counted only a few times. The chain has TRBV12-5 and TRBJ2-1; D is uncertain. CDR1 is LGHNT, CDR2 FRNRAP, per germline. The CDR3 runs 13 residues. V was pared by 3 bases and J by 10 bases, with 13 bases between. Here the CDR3 DNA reads TGTGCTAGTGGTTTCAAGGACGTTGGGGAGCAGTTCTTC. This translates into CASGFKDVGEQFF.

In this sample, this clonotype turned up a few times. The rearrangement uses TRBV19 and TRBJ2-1; D possibly uses TRBD1 or TRBD2 (5 bases each). The CDR3 extends over 14 amino acids. Germline V lookup: CDR1 LNHDA, CDR2 SQIVND (reference sequence). Trimming pared 3 bases from V and 3 bases from J, leaving 9 bases between. The CDR3 DNA reads as TGTGCCAGTAGTATGAGGGGTAGCTACAATGAGCAGTTCTTC. Translation gives CASSMRGSYNEQFF.

The chain recombines TRBV6-5 with TRBJ1-3, with D uncertain. Trimming shortened V by 0 bases and J by 2 bases, and 11 bases separated the two germline ends. CDR1 and CDR2 from the germline V gene are MNHEY and SVGAGI. The CDR3 totals 16 residues. In nucleotides, the CDR3 is TGTGCCAGCAGTTACTCGAGACGGTTGGCTGGAAACACCATATATTTT. Translation: CASSYSRRLAGNTIYF.

The V and J genes are TRBV12-3 or TRBV12-4 and TRBJ2-7; 8 bases align to TRBD2. With 6 bases clipped from V and 2 bases from J, the junction kept 6 bases outside the gene matches. CDR3 size: 14 residues. CDR3 in amino acids: CASSPTSAAYEQYF. The CDR3 DNA reads as TGTGCCAGCAGCCCGACTAGCGCCGCCTACGAGCAGTACTTC.

This clonotype has a count of ten or more. The chain links TRBV7-9 to TRBJ2-5; 10 positions agree with TRBD2. The length of the CDR3 is 16 residues. After removal of 2 bases from V and 1 base from J, the junction contained 4 bases not matched to a gene. Germline CDR1 SEHNR, CDR2 FQNEAQ (reference sequence). CDR3 amino acids: CASSLLAGGPQETQYF. The CDR3 nucleotides are TGTGCCAGCAGCTTATTAGCGGGGGGACCCCAAGAGACCCAGTACTTC.

The rearrangement links TRBV13 to TRBJ2-7; TRBD1 might be the D (6 bases). The germline CDR1 and CDR2 sequences are PRHDT and FYEKMQ (reference sequence). This CDR3 is 14 amino acids long. Trimming left V 0 bases short and J 4 bases short, with 10 bases between. The CDR3 coding sequence is TGTGCCAGCAGCTTAGGCCCAGGGGTATACGAGCAGTACTTC. Translation gives CASSLGPGVYEQYF.

This clonotype was observed a few times. The chain couples TRBV20-1 to TRBJ1-1; no clear D gene. The CDR3 is 14 residues long. The germline V gene has CDR1 DFQATT and CDR2 SNEGSKA (reference sequence). V was shortened by 3 bases and J by 1 base, with 12 bases between the two germline ends. CDR3 sequence: CSASFIVGNTEAFF. CDR3 coding DNA: TGCAGTGCTAGTTTTATCGTGGGGAACACTGAAGCTTTCTTT.

The V gene is TRBV10-3, the J gene TRBJ1-5; TRBD1 agrees at 12 bases. The J segment lost 0 bases and the V segment lost 10 bases, leaving 10 bases of the junction unmatched. The germline V gene encodes CDR1 ENHRY and CDR2 SYGVKD. The CDR3 contains 17 residues. The CDR3 DNA reads TGTGCCACTGACCCGGGACAGGGGGCCTATAGCAATCAGCCCCAGCATTTT. Its translation: CATDPGQGAYSNQPQHF.

This clonotype was recorded at least ten times. This sequence joins TRBV6-1 and TRBJ2-1; 12 bases match TRBD2. V lost 5 bases and J lost 8; bases outside the gene matches: 10. The CDR3 runs 16 residues. CDR1 MNHNS and CDR2 SASEGT come from the germline V gene. The CDR3 is CASSKTLAGGPHEQFF. For the CDR3, the DNA is TGTGCCAGCAGTAAAACTCTAGCGGGAGGGCCACATGAGCAGTTCTTC.

Many counts were recorded for this clonotype. This rearrangement joins TRBV29-1 to TRBJ1-2; tentatively, D is TRBD1 (6 bases). V was clipped by 1 base and J by 7 bases, with 13 bases between them. The CDR3 loop spans 13 amino acids. CDR1 is SQVTM, CDR2 ANQGSEA, per germline. CDR3 sequence reads: CSVEVWGASGYTF. In DNA, the CDR3 is TGCAGCGTTGAAGTGTGGGGGGCGAGTGGCTACACCTTC.

In regard to this clonotype: A much larger clonotype is one base distant, so this may be a read error. V is TRBV3-1 and J is TRBJ1-6; no firm D call. Germline CDR1 is LGHDT and CDR2 is YNNKEL (reference sequence). V was shortened by 1 base and J by 11 bases, with 12 bases between the two germline ends. The CDR3 extends over 14 amino acids. This chain's CDR3 is CASSQGRAAPPLHF. The DNA of the CDR3 is TGTGCCAGCAGCCAAGGAAGAGCGGCTCCACCCCTCCACTTT.

This clonotype was observed many times. This chain joins TRBV28 and TRBJ1-1, with a weak D call TRBD1 (6 bases). The CDR3 length is 16 residues. Trimming took off 4 bases at V and 5 bases at J, with 20 bases between the two ends. Germline CDR1 MDHEN, CDR2 SYDVKM. CDR3 region: CASSYRQVGRRTEAFF. DNA of the CDR3: TGTGCCAGCAGTTATCGACAGGTGGGGCGTCGGACTGAAGCTTTCTTT. Filled out from reference TRBV28 and TRBJ1-1, the complete variable domain reads DVKVTQSSRYLVKRTGEKVFLECVQDMDHENMFWYRQDPGLGLRLIYFSYDVKMKEKGDIPEGYSVSREKKERFSLILESASTNQTSMYLCASSYRQVGRRTEAFFGQGTRLTVV.

As regards this clonotype: Relative to the germline gene, one junction end is altered; a read error may explain this. This chain links TRBV27 with TRBJ1-2, with 9 bases lining up with TRBD1. The CDR3 runs 14 residues. Germline V lookup: CDR1 MNHEY, CDR2 SMNVEV (reference sequence). CDR3 sequence reads: CTSSFGTGQNGYTF. The CDR3, as DNA: TGTACCAGCAGTTTTGGGACAGGGCAGAATGGCTACACCTTC.

CDR3 sequence: CASSSLEGPSSGANVLTF. In nucleotides, the CDR3 is TGTGCCAGCAGTTCCCTTGAGGGGCCAAGCTCTGGGGCCAACGTCCTGACTTTC. The chain has TRBV28 and TRBJ2-6; either TRBD1 or TRBD2 may supply D (5 bases each). The CDR3 extends over 18 amino acids. Trimming took 4 bases from V and 0 from J, leaving 16 bases between them. CDR1 MDHEN and CDR2 SYDVKM come from the germline V gene.

This clonotype appeared a few times. This sequence joins TRBV2 and TRBJ1-6, with 7 bases lining up with TRBD1. Per germline, CDR1 SNHLY and CDR2 FYNNEI. Germline trimming cut 8 bases from V and 3 bases from J; bases unmatched to any gene: 1. The CDR3 runs to 13 residues. For the CDR3, the DNA is TGTGCCAGCCGGGACAGCTATAATTCACCCCTCCACTTT. The encoded protein is CASRDSYNSPLHF.

The table lists this clonotype with a few counts. The chain combines TRBV6-1 with TRBJ1-1, with D perhaps matching TRBD1 (5 bases). CDR1 is MNHNS, CDR2 SASEGT, per germline. This CDR3 has 21 residues. Trimming cost V 5 bases and J 0 bases, with 31 bases left between them. Here the CDR3 reads CASSPGTAGTFVLLMNTEAFF. CDR3 in DNA: TGTGCCAGCAGTCCCGGGACTGCAGGGACCTTCGTACTCTTAATGAACACTGAAGCTTTCTTT.

The gene calls are TRBV4-1 and TRBJ1-4; perhaps TRBD1 as D (5 bases). Germline lookup yields CDR1 MGHRA and CDR2 YSYEKL. V was shortened by 4 bases and J by 7 bases, with 16 bases between the two germline ends. The CDR3 sequence is 15 residues long. The CDR3 bases are TGCGCCAGCAGCCCCAAGAACCAGGGAGGTGAAAAACTGTTTTTT. It specifies CASSPKNQGGEKLFF.

This sequence joins TRBV9 and TRBJ2-1; D might be TRBD1 or TRBD2, each matching 6 bases. The V and J ends lost 0 bases and 2 bases respectively, with 9 bases between them. The germline CDR1 and CDR2 sequences are SGDLS and YYNGEE. There are 15 residues in the CDR3. The CDR3 loop reads CASSVAGEAYNEQFF. CDR3 DNA sequence: TGTGCCAGCAGCGTAGCAGGGGAGGCCTACAATGAGCAGTTCTTC.